Presented here are 13 T cell receptor beta chains from one specimen sequenced in a study of T cells in Graves' hyperthyroidism and ophthalmopathy. Regions amplified from RNA transcripts were the TCR beta CDR3 regions. Using the HTBI primer set, a first-round RT-PCR was run on the TCR CDR3. TCRdb ran MiXCR on the multiplex PCR reads and lists one entry per CDR3 protein. This sample carries about 420,000 distinct CDR3 sequences, roughly 15% of them seen once, and the ten largest clones take about 5%. Specimen: blood. The source of these receptors is a woman under 30 with Graves' hyperthyroidism.

This clonotype was counted at least ten times. CDR3 sequence (DNA): TGTGCCAGCAGTGTCCGGGACAGATCTGAAGCTTTCTTT. Its protein product is CASSVRDRSEAFF. The gene calls are TRBV6-2 or TRBV6-3 and TRBJ1-1; 7 nucleotides match TRBD1. The germline gives CDR1 MNHEY, CDR2 SVGEGT. The CDR3 has 13 residues. V shed 5 bases and J 6 bases; nucleotides not matched to a gene: 6.

The V gene is TRBV20-1, the J gene TRBJ1-2; D call uncertain. Germline loops: CDR1 DFQATT, CDR2 SNEGSKA (reference sequence). The CDR3 is 13 amino acids. Trimming took 6 bases from V and 5 from J, leaving 16 bases between them. CDR3 region: CSAGIAVTYGYTF. The DNA of the CDR3 is TGCAGTGCCGGGATAGCGGTAACTTATGGCTACACCTTC.

The V and J genes are TRBV14 and TRBJ2-3; D is perhaps TRBD1 (6 bases). Germline V gene data show CDR1 as SGHDN and CDR2 as FVKESK. This CDR3 has 15 residues. V lost 6 bases and J 0 bases, leaving 13 bases between the germline ends. CDR3 DNA: TGTGCCAGCAGTCGTTTCAGGGGAAGCACAGATACGCAGTATTTT. It yields the protein CASSRFRGSTDTQYF.

The J gene is TRBJ2-2, the V gene TRBV5-1; 8 bases are a match to TRBD1. The J segment lost 1 base and the V segment lost 5 bases, leaving 10 bases of the junction unmatched. CDR3 length: 17 residues. The germline V gene encodes CDR1 SGHRS and CDR2 YFSETQ. The CDR3 region has the DNA TGCGCCAGCAGGCCCCGGGACAGGAGCCAGAACACCGGGGAGCTGTTTTTT. Its translation is CASRPRDRSQNTGELFF.

As concerns this clonotype: It may be a read error: a sequence one base away is much more abundant. The chain combines TRBV7-2 with TRBJ2-7; TRBD1 might be the D (5 bases). Germline CDR1 is SGHTA and CDR2 is FQGNSA. The CDR3 is 15 residues long. For the CDR3, the DNA is TGTGCCAGCAGCTTCGGTCAGGGATCTTCCTGCGAGCAGTACTTC. Encoded protein: CASSFGQGSSCEQYF.

There are many counts of this clonotype. The rearrangement joins TRBV12-3 or TRBV12-4 to TRBJ1-1; maybe TRBD1 (5 bases). Trimming left V 3 bases short and J 7 bases short, with 15 bases between. CDR3 length equals 14 residues. The CDR3 here is CASSLTWQGGEAFF. DNA for the CDR3: TGTGCCAGCAGTTTGACGTGGCAGGGTGGTGAAGCTTTCTTT.

The CDR3 region has the DNA TGTGCCAGCAGCTTAACCCGGGGACATACTAACACTGAAGCTTTCTTT. Its translation is CASSLTRGHTNTEAFF. This chain connects TRBV7-6 to TRBJ1-1, with D maybe TRBD1 (6 bases). CDR1 is SGHVS, CDR2 FNYEAQ, per germline. Between the trimmed V and J ends, which lost 2 bases and 2 bases, there was a span of 15 bases. This CDR3 contains 16 residues.

The chain is built from TRBV7-9 and TRBJ1-1, with 7 nucleotides matching TRBD1. Germline values: CDR1 SEHNR, CDR2 FQNEAQ (reference sequence). V lost 1 base and J lost 3; bases outside the gene matches: 5. The CDR3 loop spans 15 amino acids. CDR3 sequence (DNA): TGTGCCAGCAGCTTAGGCCCCGACAGGGACACTGAAGCTTTCTTT. It specifies CASSLGPDRDTEAFF.

This clonotype was seen only a few times. J is TRBJ1-4 and V is TRBV15; no firm D call. CDR3 length: 15 amino acids. Per germline, CDR1 LNHNV and CDR2 YYDKDF (reference sequence). V lost 1 base and J lost 3, with 9 bases in between. The CDR3 nucleotides are TGTGCCACCAGCAGAGCCAAGGCAGCTAATGAAAAACTGTTTTTT. This sequence encodes CATSRAKAANEKLFF.

This clonotype was seen at least ten times. The chain carries TRBV7-9 and TRBJ2-7; maybe TRBD1 (6 bases). The germline V gene has CDR1 SEHNR and CDR2 FQNEAQ (reference sequence). With 5 bases removed from V and 1 base from J, the gap between germline ends came to 9 bases. The CDR3 runs to 13 residues. CDR3 amino acids: CASSTGQSYEQYF. The CDR3 bases are TGTGCCAGCAGCACAGGACAGTCCTACGAGCAGTACTTC.

Ten or more counts support this clonotype. The chain is built from TRBV6-1 and TRBJ1-1; the D gene is possibly TRBD1 (5 bases). This CDR3 has 15 amino acids. V lost 3 bases and J lost 5, with 16 bases in between. Per germline, CDR1 MNHNS and CDR2 SASEGT. CDR3 amino acids: CASSDRRAVRTEAFF. CDR3 sequence (DNA): TGTGCCAGCAGTGACCGCAGGGCCGTAAGAACTGAAGCTTTCTTT.

This clonotype was found many times. The genes are TRBV20-1 and TRBJ2-5; no clear D. The CDR3 loop spans 12 amino acids. V shed 6 bases and J shed 5 bases, with 13 bases lying between them. Looked up from germline, CDR1 is DFQATT and CDR2 is SNEGSKA (reference sequence). The CDR3 sequence: CSATQERETQYF. DNA for the CDR3: TGCAGTGCAACTCAGGAGAGGGAGACCCAGTACTTC.

This clonotype was counted many times. This chain links TRBV20-1 with TRBJ2-2; perhaps D is TRBD1 or TRBD2 (5 bases each). V was shortened by 6 bases and J by 8 bases, with 13 bases between the two germline ends. The CDR3 consists of 12 residues. Germline V gene data show CDR1 as DFQATT and CDR2 as SNEGSKA (reference sequence). The CDR3 region is CSARAGRGELFF. In DNA form, the CDR3 reads TGCAGTGCGAGGGCAGGGCGTGGGGAGCTGTTTTTT.